This T cell receptor beta chain was captured in a study of shared clonotypes between healthy human individuals. Broader study findings: Clonotype sharing levels among donors were expected to vary with sequencing depth. A reduction in generation probabilities was seen for non-shared clonotypes relative to those shared by all four donors.

Germline V lookup: CDR1 MDHEN, CDR2 SYDVKM. The CDR3 runs 17 residues. V trimming: 5 bases; J trimming: 7 bases; junction bases outside the gene matches: 17. Assay used: immunoSEQ multiplex PCR; TCRdb lists only in-frame clones, some missing. The data show around 2.5 million clones, 80% to 95% seen once. About this clone itself: Its cognate antigen is unknown.

The donor cohort consisted entirely of Caucasian adults residing in Nashville, Tennessee. The sample taken for sequencing was naive CD4+ T cells from PBMCs. Subset noted: CD45RA+ positively selected. The J gene is TRBJ2-1, the V gene TRBV28, with 7 bases aligning to TRBD1. The receptor comes from a man between 18 and 35 years old in good health. Some clones in this sample may be carry-over from other donors' samples. The CDR3 sequence is CASSPGVETGPLNEQFF. In nucleotides, the CDR3 is TGTGCCAGCAGTCCAGGTGTAGAGACAGGGCCGTTAAATGAGCAGTTCTTC.